Below are 25 T cell receptor beta chains sequenced from a single sample in a study of blood T cell repertoires in COVID-19. This table comes from immunoSEQ multiplex PCR, and its TCRdb copy is limited to in-frame clones, with some not included. The sample comprises roughly 190,000 clones, approximately 73% of which are singletons, and less than 20% rests with the top ten. The sequencing sample was made of PBMCs or T cells enriched from blood (not recorded which). The receptors come from a woman aged 45-65 years with acute COVID-19.

This clone was picked up a small number of times. This chain links TRBV13 with TRBJ1-5; unclear D gene. Trimming removed 2 bases at V and 7 bases at J, with 9 bases between. CDR3 length: 13 amino acids. The V gene's germline CDR1 is PRHDT and CDR2 FYEKMQ (reference sequence). The CDR3 DNA sequence: TGTGCCAGCAGCTTACAAAGAGGGCAGCCCCAGCATTTT. Its translation: CASSLQRGQPQHF.

This chain's CDR3 is CASSQGGSYNEQFF. CDR3 coding DNA: TGCGCCAGCAGTCAGGGGGGCTCCTACAATGAGCAGTTCTTC. V gene TRBV23-1 combines with J gene TRBJ2-1; perhaps TRBD2 as D (6 bases). TRBV23-1 is reported as an ORF; its role is uncertain. This CDR3 region has 14 residues. The V and J ends lost 3 bases and 0 bases respectively, with 6 bases between them.

V and J are TRBV5-8 and TRBJ1-5, with a weak D call TRBD1 (5 bases). The CDR3 spans 14 residues. Trimming stripped 4 bases from V and 2 bases from J, with 10 bases between. Germline lookup yields CDR1 SGHTS and CDR2 YDEGEE. The CDR3 here is CASSIPGGNQPQHF. The DNA of the CDR3 is TGTGCCAGCAGCATCCCGGGGGGCAATCAGCCCCAGCATTTT.

V and J are TRBV19 and TRBJ2-1; unclear D gene. The CDR3 covers 13 residues. Germline values: CDR1 LNHDA, CDR2 SQIVND (reference sequence). With 0 bases removed from V and 7 bases from J, the gap between germline ends came to 7 bases. The CDR3 loop reads CASSIEAANEQFF. The CDR3 region has the DNA TGTGCCAGTAGTATAGAGGCGGCAAATGAGCAGTTCTTC.

V usage is TRBV3-1 (or the pseudogene TRBV3-2) and J usage is TRBJ2-1; perhaps TRBD2 as D (6 bases). CDR1 and CDR2 from the germline V gene are LGHDT and YNNKEL (reference sequence). V lost 2 bases and J 9 bases, leaving 17 bases between the germline ends. The CDR3 contains 15 residues. The CDR3 DNA reads TGTGCCAGCAGCCAATATTGGGCAGGGCGGGGTGAGCAGTTCTTC. Its translation is CASSQYWAGRGEQFF.

This sequence joins TRBV7-2 and TRBJ1-1; 7 nucleotides line up with TRBD1. The ends lost 1 base at V and 3 bases at J; junction bases unmatched: 5. This CDR3 region has 15 residues. Per germline, CDR1 SGHTA and CDR2 FQGNSA. The CDR3 sequence: CASSLVSGGYTEAFF. The CDR3 DNA is TGTGCCAGCAGCTTAGTATCAGGGGGGTACACTGAAGCTTTCTTT.

CDR3 coding DNA: TGTGCCAGCAGGGGAGAGGGGGCGACAGATACGCAGTATTTT. Protein product: CASRGEGATDTQYF. The chain employs TRBV4-2 and TRBJ2-3; 7 bases map to TRBD1. The germline gives CDR1 LGHNA, CDR2 YNFKEQ. The CDR3 spans 14 residues. V gave up 6 bases and J gave up 3 bases; unmatched junction bases: 6.

This clone came up once. The chain has TRBV4-1 and TRBJ1-2; 12 nucleotides match TRBD1. The length of the CDR3 is 21 residues. The junction had 18 bases not matched to a gene; V was cut back by 0 bases and J by 4 bases. Germline V lookup: CDR1 MGHRA, CDR2 YSYEKL. The CDR3 DNA follows: TGCGCCAGCAGCCAAGAGGGCCCGACTAGGGGGACAGGGGGCCGCGGCTATGGCTACACCTTC. The encoded protein is CASSQEGPTRGTGGRGYGYTF.

This chain joins TRBV5-8 and TRBJ1-1; D remains unclear. This CDR3 comprises 15 residues. The V end was cut by 3 bases, the J end by 4 bases, with 16 bases between. CDR1 SGHTS and CDR2 YDEGEE come from the germline V gene. In nucleotides, the CDR3 is TGTGCCAGCAGCTCGATGACCGACCGGGGCACTGAAGCTTTCTTT. This gives the protein CASSSMTDRGTEAFF.

This chain links TRBV27 with TRBJ1-6; D is perhaps TRBD1 (6 bases). Trimming removed 2 bases at V and 10 bases at J, with 12 bases between. Germline CDR1 MNHEY, CDR2 SMNVEV (reference sequence). The CDR3 has 14 amino acids. CDR3 DNA sequence: TGTGCCAGCAGTTTAAAGGCAGGGGAGTCACCCCTCCACTTT. The encoded protein is CASSLKAGESPLHF.

This clone was found many times. The chain recombines TRBV6-5 with TRBJ1-3; no firm D call. This CDR3 is built from 15 residues. Deletions cut 7 bases from V and 0 bases from J, with 13 bases between. From germline, CDR1 is MNHEY and CDR2 SVGAGI. DNA for the CDR3: TGTGCCAGCACCTCCGAATCAGGCTCTGGAAACACCATATATTTT. This gives the protein CASTSESGSGNTIYF.

This chain uses TRBV30 with TRBJ1-1; possibly TRBD1 for D (6 bases). Trimming left V 1 base short and J 1 base short, with 16 bases between. The CDR3 loop spans 16 amino acids. Germline V gene lookup returns CDR1 GTSNPN and CDR2 SVGIG (reference sequence). This CDR3 is CAWSGNGTKKNTEAFF. CDR3 in DNA: TGTGCCTGGAGTGGAAATGGGACAAAGAAGAACACTGAAGCTTTCTTT.

This clone has a single count. The V gene is TRBV19, the J gene TRBJ1-3, with D perhaps TRBD1 (5 bases). Trimming shortened V by 4 bases and J by 4 bases, and 17 bases separated the two germline ends. Per the germline V gene, CDR1 is LNHDA and CDR2 is SQIVND (reference sequence). The CDR3 has 16 residues. The DNA of the CDR3 is TGTGCCAGTAGTAGGCTGACAGCCTCTCAAGGAAACACCATATATTTT. Encoded protein: CASSRLTASQGNTIYF.

This sequence joins TRBV4-2 and TRBJ2-1; no clear D gene. Germline values: CDR1 LGHNA, CDR2 YNFKEQ. The ends were cut back, 0 bases at V and 6 bases at J, with 6 bases in the middle. CDR3 length: 13 residues. CDR3 nucleotides: TGTGCCAGCAGCCAAGACCACGGCAATGAGCAGTTCTTC. This translates into CASSQDHGNEQFF.

This chain uses TRBV5-1 with TRBJ1-2, with D perhaps TRBD1 (6 bases). CDR1 and CDR2 from the germline V gene are SGHRS and YFSETQ. The CDR3 is 17 amino acids. V gave up 3 bases and J gave up 8 bases, with 26 bases separating them. The CDR3: CASSSPTPGQVSGGYTF. In DNA, the CDR3 is TGCGCCAGCAGCTCACCAACACCGGGACAAGTTTCAGGGGGCTACACCTTC.

CDR3 in DNA: TGTGCCAGCAGCTTAGAATATGAAGCTTTCTTT. Protein product: CASSLEYEAFF. This chain links TRBV11-2 with TRBJ1-1, with unresolved D. In germline, CDR1 is SGHAT, CDR2 FQNNGV. Trimming took 0 bases from V and 7 from J, leaving 3 bases between them. This CDR3 is 11 amino acids long.

V and J are TRBV18 and TRBJ2-5, with D hard to call. V was clipped by 6 bases and J by 4 bases, with 6 bases between them. This CDR3 region has 11 residues. CDR1 is KGHSH, CDR2 LQKENI, per germline. The CDR3 region is CASSSGETQYF. The DNA for the CDR3 is TGTGCCAGCTCTTCCGGAGAGACCCAGTACTTC.

V and J are TRBV3-1 (or the pseudogene TRBV3-2) and TRBJ1-4; no reliable D call. CDR3 length: 14 residues. Trimming pared 0 bases from V and 11 bases from J, leaving 13 bases between. CDR1 and CDR2 from the germline V gene are LGHDT and YNNKEL (reference sequence). CDR3 region: CASSQDSPNLKLFF. The CDR3 DNA sequence: TGTGCCAGCAGCCAAGATAGTCCGAATCTTAAACTGTTTTTT.

This clone was recorded once. This CDR3 is CASSPQGAAGNTIYF. The CDR3 bases are TGTGCCAGCTCACCACAGGGGGCTGCAGGAAACACCATATATTTT. The V call is TRBV18, the J call TRBJ1-3, with 7 bases matching TRBD1. The CDR3 loop spans 15 amino acids. With V trimmed by 1 base and J by 4 bases, 4 bases remained unmatched. Germline lookup yields CDR1 KGHSH and CDR2 LQKENI.

This sequence joins TRBV6-6 and TRBJ1-5; TRBD1 matches 7 bases. V was clipped by 5 bases and J by 4 bases; unmatched bases: 5. The CDR3 is 14 residues long. The V gene's germline CDR1 is MNHNY and CDR2 SVGAGI (reference sequence). CDR3 DNA sequence: TGTGCCAGCAGTGACCGACAGGGAAATCAGCCCCAGCATTTT. This encodes CASSDRQGNQPQHF.

The chain carries TRBV5-4 and TRBJ1-6; D not certain. The V end lost 2 bases, the J end lost 6 bases, and 15 bases lay between the germline ends. The CDR3 runs to 16 residues. Germline V gene data show CDR1 as SGHNT and CDR2 as YYREEE (reference sequence). CDR3 DNA sequence: TGTGCCAGCAGCTTCCCGGGGAGCGACGGTAATTCACCCCTCCACTTT. Its translation is CASSFPGSDGNSPLHF.

The chain has TRBV4-2 and TRBJ2-1; possibly TRBD2 for D (6 bases). Germline CDR1 reads LGHNA; CDR2 reads YNFKEQ. The CDR3 totals 19 residues. V gave up 0 bases and J gave up 1 base, with 19 bases separating them. The CDR3 here is CASSQEEAGLGGSYNEQFF. The DNA of the CDR3 is TGTGCCAGCAGCCAAGAGGAGGCCGGCTTGGGGGGTTCCTACAATGAGCAGTTCTTC.

The V call is TRBV14, the J call TRBJ1-2, with TRBD1 matching over 7 bases. The CDR3 extends over 15 amino acids. With 0 bases clipped from V and 4 bases from J, the junction kept 5 bases outside the gene matches. Germline V gives CDR1 SGHDN, CDR2 FVKESK. CDR3 residues: CASSQDRGPGYGYTF. CDR3 DNA: TGTGCCAGCAGCCAAGATAGGGGGCCTGGCTATGGCTACACCTTC.

The CDR3 DNA is TGTGCCAGCAGCGGCAACAGGGGAGTTAACACTGAAGCTTTCTTT. The encoded protein is CASSGNRGVNTEAFF. The chain links TRBV5-4 to TRBJ1-1; 7 positions agree with TRBD1. The CDR3 has 15 amino acids. Looked up from germline, CDR1 is SGHNT and CDR2 is YYREEE (reference sequence). V lost 4 bases and J lost 2; bases outside the gene matches: 8.

V is TRBV7-2 and J is TRBJ1-6; D possibly corresponds to TRBD1 (5 bases). The CDR3 loop spans 17 amino acids. Germline CDR1 reads SGHTA; CDR2 reads FQGNSA. V was trimmed by 5 bases and J by 5 bases, leaving 19 bases between them. The CDR3 here is CASSPEGQGSHNSPLHF. CDR3 coding DNA: TGTGCCAGCAGCCCGGAGGGCCAGGGCAGCCATAATTCACCCCTCCACTTT.